Shown below are 2 T cell receptor beta chains from a single sample sequenced in a study of control samples from healthy donors and cancer patients. Profiling relied on immunoSEQ multiplex PCR, and the TCRdb table lists in-frame clones only, not all of them. The sample yields some 170,000 clones, nearly 96% seen once. The specimen sequenced was blood. These receptors came from a woman between 25 and 40 years old in good health.

The CDR3 DNA follows: TGTGCCAGCAGCTTCCTGGGTAACCCGCCGCAGACCCAGTACTTC. It encodes CASSFLGNPPQTQYF. The chain has TRBV7-9 and TRBJ2-5; unclear D gene. The CDR3 length is 15 residues. The V end lost 3 bases, the J end lost 6 bases, and 17 bases lay between the germline ends. Germline lookup yields CDR1 SEHNR and CDR2 FQNEAQ (reference sequence).

This chain links TRBV29-1 with TRBJ1-5; 9 positions match TRBD1. With V trimmed by 6 bases and J by 1 base, 4 bases remained unmatched. Looked up from germline, CDR1 is SQVTM and CDR2 is ANQGSEA. CDR3 length equals 14 residues. CDR3 residues: CSVATGGSNQPQHF. CDR3 nucleotides: TGCAGCGTCGCAACAGGGGGCAGCAATCAGCCCCAGCATTTT.